This TCR beta chain derives from a study of blood T cells in healthy people across ages. Trimming removed 0 bases at V and 7 bases at J, with 11 bases between. The CDR3 extends over 13 amino acids. Germline values: CDR1 SGHRS, CDR2 YFSETQ. Through a sample-barcoded 5' primer and a J-beta primer mix, a second PCR was run for about 6 to 11 cycles. Via MiXCR, TCRdb re-called the 5' RACE reads, giving one row per CDR3 protein. The table lists about 640,000 distinct CDR3 sequences, 58% of them singletons. The chain is built from TRBV5-1 and TRBJ2-7; no clear D gene. This clonotype was sampled from a man aged 60-69 years in good health. The sequencing input was blood. This chain's CDR3 is CASSLEAHGEQYF. As DNA, the CDR3 is TGCGCCAGCAGCTTGGAAGCCCACGGGGAGCAGTACTTC. The variable domain in full, completed from reference TRBV5-1 and TRBJ2-7, reads KAGVTQTPRYLIKTRGQQVTLSCSPISGHRSVSWYQQTPGQGLQFLFEYFSETQRNKGNFPGRFSGRQFSNSRSEMNVSTLELGDSALYLCASSLEAHGEQYFGPGTRLTVT.